This entry describes one T cell receptor beta chain. The antigen this receptor binds is unknown. Base qualities were left out, and no much larger clone turns up one base away. Whole blood was collected in K2EDTA tubes by collaborating institutions according to the institutions' own protocols. For TCRbeta analysis, collaborators shipped samples as frozen whole blood, isolated PBMCs, or DNA extracted from either of those sample types. TCRbeta CDR3 regions were amplified from genomic DNA using the immunoSEQ Assay, a bias-controlled multiplex PCR. The original methods were these. Within the assay, amplification of reference gene primers was used to estimate how many nucleated cells each sample contained. Sequence reads were collapsed and filtered to measure the absolute abundance of every unique TCRbeta CDR3 rearrangement. For each sample, productive Simpson clonality was calculated by taking the square root of Simpson's diversity index across productive rearrangements. Drawn from immuneACCESS, this table holds only the in-frame rearrangements with V and J called that TCRdb kept. Clones are partly lost; checked studies trace under half to an unresolved V gene and leave the rest unexplained. The V and J calls and clone size are taken from that table; D and trimming were inferred from the DNA. The sample table contains a few hundred thousand clones; only one count was recorded for 80% to 85% of them. The biggest ten clones account for just under 20% of the sample.

This sample was included in a study of blood T cell repertoires in COVID-19 (dated by TCRdb to 2020 to 2021). Background for the entire study: The collaborator samples originated in the United States, Italy and Spain and spanned the acute and convalescent phases of COVID-19. The material from the prospective study consisted of cDNA or gDNA derived from T cells, B-cell-depleted T cells, or PBMCs. Deeply sampled blood TCRbeta repertoires from subjects exposed to, actively infected with, or recovered from COVID-19 were included in the dataset. A freely available public database, intended as a resource for researchers studying the immune response to SARS-CoV-2, is where the repertoires were released. The samples were drawn from the first 160 participants of the ongoing ImmuneRACE study and from 1,200 or so subjects provided by 6 global collaborators. Sample metadata almost always included a de-identified subject ID, COVID-19 status, age in years and sex. HLA class I and class II types, where available, came from metadata supplied by the sample provider rather than from assay-based typing. General study outcomes and caveats: The amount of clinical and demographic metadata varied by source and participant and was provided uncurated.

The germline V gene encodes CDR1 MNHEY and CDR2 SMNVEV (reference sequence). Including the terminal cysteine and phenylalanine, the CDR3 comprises 14 residues. Of all the DNA, just the CDR3 is kept, 42 bases in frame from base 1. Trimming removed 6 bases from V and 5 bases from J; the gene matches leave 9 bases unexplained. The source of this sequence is a man aged 30-40 years with active or convalescent COVID-19. Sample: peripheral blood. The receptor chain draws on TRBV27 and TRBJ1-1; 7 bases in the middle match TRBD1. The bases read TGTGCCAGCAGAACAGGGGAATCGCGGACTGAAGCTTTCTTT. It is translated as CASRTGESRTEAFF.